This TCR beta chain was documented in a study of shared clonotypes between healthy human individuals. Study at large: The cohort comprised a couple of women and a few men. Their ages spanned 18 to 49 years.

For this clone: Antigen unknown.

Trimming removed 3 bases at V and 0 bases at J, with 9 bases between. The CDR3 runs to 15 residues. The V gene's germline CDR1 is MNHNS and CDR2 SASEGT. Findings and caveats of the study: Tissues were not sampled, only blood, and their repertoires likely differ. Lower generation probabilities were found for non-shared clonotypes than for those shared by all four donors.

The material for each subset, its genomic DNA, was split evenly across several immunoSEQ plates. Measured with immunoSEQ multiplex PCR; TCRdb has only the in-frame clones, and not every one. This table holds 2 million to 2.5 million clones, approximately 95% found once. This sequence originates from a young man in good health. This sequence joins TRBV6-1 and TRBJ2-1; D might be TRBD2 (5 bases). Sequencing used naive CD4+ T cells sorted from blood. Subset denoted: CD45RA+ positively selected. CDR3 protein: CASSDGESSYNEQFF. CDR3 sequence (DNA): TGTGCCAGCAGTGACGGGGAGAGCTCCTACAATGAGCAGTTCTTC.